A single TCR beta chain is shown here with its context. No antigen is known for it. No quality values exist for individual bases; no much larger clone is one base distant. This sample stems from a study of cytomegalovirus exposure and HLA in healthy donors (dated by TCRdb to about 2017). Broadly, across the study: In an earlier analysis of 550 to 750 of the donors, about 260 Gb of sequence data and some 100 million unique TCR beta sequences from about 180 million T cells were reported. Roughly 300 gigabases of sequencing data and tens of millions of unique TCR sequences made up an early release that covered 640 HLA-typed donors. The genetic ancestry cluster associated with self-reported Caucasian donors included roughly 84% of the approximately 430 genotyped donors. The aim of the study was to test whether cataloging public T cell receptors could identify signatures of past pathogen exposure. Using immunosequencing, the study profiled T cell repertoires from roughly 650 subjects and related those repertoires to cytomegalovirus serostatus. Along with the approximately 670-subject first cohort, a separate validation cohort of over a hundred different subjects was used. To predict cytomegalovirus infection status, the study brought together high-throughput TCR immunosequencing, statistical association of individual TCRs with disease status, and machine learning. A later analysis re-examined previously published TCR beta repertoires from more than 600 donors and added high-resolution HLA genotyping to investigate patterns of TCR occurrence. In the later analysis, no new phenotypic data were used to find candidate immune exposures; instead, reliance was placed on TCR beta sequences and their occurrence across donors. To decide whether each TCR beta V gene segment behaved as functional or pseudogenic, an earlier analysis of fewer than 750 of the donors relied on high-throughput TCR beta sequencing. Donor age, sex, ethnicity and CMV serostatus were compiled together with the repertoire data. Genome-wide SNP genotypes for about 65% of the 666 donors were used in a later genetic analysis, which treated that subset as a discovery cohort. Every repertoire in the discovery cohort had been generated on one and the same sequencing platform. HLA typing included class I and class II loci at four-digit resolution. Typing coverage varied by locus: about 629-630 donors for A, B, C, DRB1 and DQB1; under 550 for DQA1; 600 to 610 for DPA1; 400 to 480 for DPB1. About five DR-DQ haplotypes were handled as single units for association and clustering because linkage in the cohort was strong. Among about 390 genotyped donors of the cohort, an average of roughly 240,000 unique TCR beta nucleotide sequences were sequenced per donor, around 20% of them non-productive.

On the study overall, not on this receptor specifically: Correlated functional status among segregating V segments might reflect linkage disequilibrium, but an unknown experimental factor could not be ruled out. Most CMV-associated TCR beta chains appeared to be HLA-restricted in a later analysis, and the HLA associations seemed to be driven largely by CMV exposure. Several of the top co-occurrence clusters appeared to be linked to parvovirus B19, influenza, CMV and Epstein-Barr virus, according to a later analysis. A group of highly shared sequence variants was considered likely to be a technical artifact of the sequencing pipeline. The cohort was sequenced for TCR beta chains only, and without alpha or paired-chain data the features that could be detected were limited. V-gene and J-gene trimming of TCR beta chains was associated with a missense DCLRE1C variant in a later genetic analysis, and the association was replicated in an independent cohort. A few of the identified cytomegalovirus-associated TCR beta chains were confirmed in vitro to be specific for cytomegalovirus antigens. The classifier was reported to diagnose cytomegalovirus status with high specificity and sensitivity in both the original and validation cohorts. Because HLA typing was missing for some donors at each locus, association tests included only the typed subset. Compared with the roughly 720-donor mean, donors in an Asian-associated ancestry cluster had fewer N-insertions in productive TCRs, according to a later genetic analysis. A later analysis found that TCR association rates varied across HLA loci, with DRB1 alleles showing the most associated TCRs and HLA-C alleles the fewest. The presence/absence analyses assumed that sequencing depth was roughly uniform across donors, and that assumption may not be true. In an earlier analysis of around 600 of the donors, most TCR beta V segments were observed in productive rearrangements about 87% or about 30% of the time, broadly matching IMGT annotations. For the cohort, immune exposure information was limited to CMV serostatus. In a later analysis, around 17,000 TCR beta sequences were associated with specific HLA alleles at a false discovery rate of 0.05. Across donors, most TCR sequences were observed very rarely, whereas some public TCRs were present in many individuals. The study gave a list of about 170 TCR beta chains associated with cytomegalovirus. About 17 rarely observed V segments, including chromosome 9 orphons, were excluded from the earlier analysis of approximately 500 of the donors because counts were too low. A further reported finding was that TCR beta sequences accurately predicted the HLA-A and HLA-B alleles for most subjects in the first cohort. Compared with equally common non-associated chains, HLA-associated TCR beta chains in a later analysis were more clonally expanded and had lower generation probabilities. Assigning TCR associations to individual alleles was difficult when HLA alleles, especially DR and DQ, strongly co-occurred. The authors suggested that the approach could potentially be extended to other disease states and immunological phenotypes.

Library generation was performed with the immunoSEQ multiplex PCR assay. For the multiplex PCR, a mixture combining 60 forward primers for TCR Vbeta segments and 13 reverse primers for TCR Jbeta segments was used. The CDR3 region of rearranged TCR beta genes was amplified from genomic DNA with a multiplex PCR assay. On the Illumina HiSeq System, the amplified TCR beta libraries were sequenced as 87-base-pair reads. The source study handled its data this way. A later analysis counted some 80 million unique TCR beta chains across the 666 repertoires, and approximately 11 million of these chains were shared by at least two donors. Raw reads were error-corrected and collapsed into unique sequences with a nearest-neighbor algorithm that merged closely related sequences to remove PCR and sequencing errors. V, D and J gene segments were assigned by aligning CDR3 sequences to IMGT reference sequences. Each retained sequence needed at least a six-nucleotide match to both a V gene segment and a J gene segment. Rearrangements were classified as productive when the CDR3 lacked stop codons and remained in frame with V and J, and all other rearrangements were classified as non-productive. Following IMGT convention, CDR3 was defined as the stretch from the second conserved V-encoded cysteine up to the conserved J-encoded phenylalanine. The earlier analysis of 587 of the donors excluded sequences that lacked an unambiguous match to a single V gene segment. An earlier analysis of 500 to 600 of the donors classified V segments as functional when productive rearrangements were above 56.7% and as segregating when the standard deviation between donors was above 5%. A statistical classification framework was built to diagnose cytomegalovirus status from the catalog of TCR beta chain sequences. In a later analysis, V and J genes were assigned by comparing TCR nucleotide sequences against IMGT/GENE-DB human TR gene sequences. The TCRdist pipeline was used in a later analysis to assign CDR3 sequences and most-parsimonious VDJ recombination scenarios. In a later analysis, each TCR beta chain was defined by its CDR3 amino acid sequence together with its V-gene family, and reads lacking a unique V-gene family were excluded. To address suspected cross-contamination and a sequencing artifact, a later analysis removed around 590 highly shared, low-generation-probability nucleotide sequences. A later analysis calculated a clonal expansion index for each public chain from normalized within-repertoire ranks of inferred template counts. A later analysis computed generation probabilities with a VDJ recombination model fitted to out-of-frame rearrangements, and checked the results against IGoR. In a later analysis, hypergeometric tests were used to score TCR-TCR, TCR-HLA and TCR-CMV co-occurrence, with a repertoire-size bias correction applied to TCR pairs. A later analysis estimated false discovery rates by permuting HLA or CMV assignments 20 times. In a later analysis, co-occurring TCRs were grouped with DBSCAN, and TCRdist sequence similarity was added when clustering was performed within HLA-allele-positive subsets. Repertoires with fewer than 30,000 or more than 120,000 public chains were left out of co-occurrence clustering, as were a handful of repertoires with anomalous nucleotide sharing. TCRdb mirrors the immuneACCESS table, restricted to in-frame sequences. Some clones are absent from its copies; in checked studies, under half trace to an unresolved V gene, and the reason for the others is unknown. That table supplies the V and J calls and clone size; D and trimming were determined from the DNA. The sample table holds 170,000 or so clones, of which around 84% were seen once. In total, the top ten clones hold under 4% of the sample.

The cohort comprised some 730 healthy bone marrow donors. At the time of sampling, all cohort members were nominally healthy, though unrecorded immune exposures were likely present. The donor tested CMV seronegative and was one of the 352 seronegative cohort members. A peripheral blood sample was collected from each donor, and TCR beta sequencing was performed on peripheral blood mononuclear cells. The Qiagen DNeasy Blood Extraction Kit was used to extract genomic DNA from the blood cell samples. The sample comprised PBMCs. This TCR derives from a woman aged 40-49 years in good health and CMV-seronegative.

DNA sequence: TGTGCCAGCAGTGACAGGGGGCTGGGGTACGAGCAGTACTTC. This translates into CASSDRGLGYEQYF. The chain is encoded by TRBV2 joined to TRBJ2-7; 8 junctional bases match TRBD1. V is cut back by 3 bases and J by 4 bases, with 5 bases in the junction unmatched. Counted from cysteine to phenylalanine, this CDR3 has 14 amino acids. Of all the DNA, just the CDR3 is kept, 42 bases in frame from base 1. The germline V gene yields SNHLY for CDR1 and FYNNEI for CDR2.